The 27 T cell receptor beta chains given below trace back to one sample, sequenced in a study of T cells after yellow fever vaccination. TCRdb fed the 5' RACE reads into MiXCR, producing one record per CDR3 protein. The profile shows about 53,000 distinct CDR3 sequences, about 5.6% of them singletons. Sequencing was performed on PBMCs, either bulk or a sorted T-cell subset (CD4+, CD8+, memory, or dextramer-sorted; not recorded which), taken on the day of the yellow fever booster vaccination. The receptors derive from a young man who received the YFV17D yellow fever vaccine.

The sample holds a few counts of this clonotype. The rearrangement links TRBV20-1 to TRBJ2-5, with 12 nucleotides matching TRBD2. Germline CDR1 DFQATT, CDR2 SNEGSKA (reference sequence). V dropped 5 bases and J dropped 4; count of bases not matched to a gene: 5. This CDR3 spans 14 amino acids. As DNA, the CDR3 is TGCAGTGCTTTTCTAGCGGGGGGGGGAGAGACCCAGTACTTC. It encodes CSAFLAGGGETQYF.

This clonotype has a count of ten or more. This sequence joins TRBV23-1 and TRBJ2-3; D call uncertain. TRBV23-1 is annotated as an ORF whose role is uncertain. The ends were cut back, 2 bases at V and 0 bases at J, with 6 bases in the middle. The CDR3 consists of 14 residues. This CDR3 is CASSQLTSTDTQYF. The DNA for the CDR3 is TGCGCCAGCAGTCAACTAACTAGCACAGATACGCAGTATTTT.

The chain has TRBV4-1 and TRBJ2-3; 9 bases are a match to TRBD1. CDR3 size: 16 residues. The germline V gene encodes CDR1 MGHRA and CDR2 YSYEKL. Germline trimming cut 2 bases from V and 2 bases from J; bases unmatched to any gene: 5. The CDR3 is CASSQTGQGITDTQYF. The CDR3 DNA follows: TGCGCCAGCAGCCAAACCGGACAGGGGATCACAGATACGCAGTATTTT.

The sample holds many counts of this clonotype. The chain recombines TRBV5-1 with TRBJ2-3, with a weak D call TRBD1 (5 bases). V was cut by 9 bases and J by 2 bases, with 19 bases left in between. CDR3 length: 15 residues. Germline V gene sequence: CDR1 SGHRS, CDR2 YFSETQ. The CDR3 sequence is CATSTGFSNTDTQYF. In DNA, the CDR3 is TGCGCCACCTCAACAGGATTTAGTAACACAGATACGCAGTATTTT.

This clonotype was counted at least ten times. This chain links TRBV24-1 with TRBJ2-6; D is unclear. This CDR3 has 13 amino acids. V shed 9 bases and J shed 3 bases, with 8 bases lying between them. Germline loops: CDR1 KGHDR, CDR2 SFDVKD. DNA for the CDR3: TGTGCCACCCCGCGTAATGGGGCCAACGTCCTGACTTTC. This sequence encodes CATPRNGANVLTF.

The table lists this clonotype with a few counts. This rearrangement joins TRBV5-4 to TRBJ2-1, with 9 bases aligning to TRBD2. Per germline, CDR1 SGHNT and CDR2 YYREEE (reference sequence). The CDR3 runs 18 residues. The trim removed 1 base at V and 2 bases at J, leaving 10 bases unmatched. The CDR3 DNA follows: TGTGCCAGCAGCTTGTACGGCGGGGGGGCTTTTGCCTACAATGAGCAGTTCTTC. Amino acids: CASSLYGGGAFAYNEQFF. The full variable domain, its missing parts supplied by reference TRBV5-4 and TRBJ2-1, is ETGVTQSPTHLIKTRGQQVTLRCSSQSGHNTVSWYQQALGQGPQFIFQYYREEENGRGNFPPRFSGLQFPNYSSELNVNALELDDSALYLCASSLYGGGAFAYNEQFFGPGTRLTVL.

The table lists this clonotype with many counts. This chain connects TRBV24-1 to TRBJ1-2; 10 positions match TRBD1. The germline V gene has CDR1 KGHDR and CDR2 SFDVKD. The CDR3 totals 20 residues. V shed 9 bases and J 4 bases; nucleotides not matched to a gene: 25. The chain's CDR3 is CATGPRRNLWDRGSPYGYTF. In nucleotides, the CDR3 is TGTGCCACCGGCCCCCGTCGCAACCTATGGGACAGGGGATCCCCCTATGGCTACACCTTC.

This clonotype was counted only a few times. J is TRBJ1-5 and V is TRBV12-3 or TRBV12-4, with a weak D call TRBD1 (6 bases). V shed 3 bases and J shed 6 bases, with 9 bases lying between them. The CDR3 is 13 amino acids. The CDR3 coding sequence is TGTGCCAGCAGTTTGGGGGGGCTTCAGCCCCAGCATTTT. Translation: CASSLGGLQPQHF.

This clonotype was detected a few times. The CDR3 here is CATARGEGSPLHF. As DNA, the CDR3 is TGTGCCACCGCGAGGGGGGAGGGTTCACCCCTCCACTTT. V is TRBV27 and J is TRBJ1-6; tentative D call: TRBD1 (6 bases). The CDR3 totals 13 residues. Germline values: CDR1 MNHEY, CDR2 SMNVEV (reference sequence). The germline V and J ends were trimmed by 10 bases and 9 bases, with 16 bases remaining between them.

The rearrangement uses TRBV20-1 and TRBJ1-1; D might be TRBD1 (5 bases). The CDR3 has 14 residues. CDR1 and CDR2 from the germline V gene are DFQATT and SNEGSKA (reference sequence). V was trimmed by 5 bases and J by 8 bases, leaving 21 bases between them. CDR3 DNA sequence: TGCAGTGCTCCGAGCCCACCAGGGCTGACGGAAGCTTTCTTT. Amino acid sequence: CSAPSPPGLTEAFF.

There are many counts of this clonotype. The chain joins TRBV6-2 or TRBV6-3 to TRBJ2-2; D tentatively reads TRBD1 or TRBD2 (5 bases each). The germline CDR1 and CDR2 sequences are MNHEY and SVGEGT. The CDR3 extends over 15 amino acids. Between the trimmed V and J ends, which lost 6 bases and 1 base, there was a span of 12 bases. In DNA, the CDR3 is TGTGCCAGCAGAAACGGGGCCAGGAACACCGGGGAGCTGTTTTTT. It specifies CASRNGARNTGELFF.

About this clonotype: This may arise from a read error, as a much more abundant clone is one base away. V and J are TRBV7-3 and TRBJ1-3, with no clear D. This CDR3 has 13 residues. The germline V gene has CDR1 SGHTA and CDR2 FQGTGA. CDR3 amino acids: CARSLTPGNTIYF. As DNA, the CDR3 is TGTGCCAGAAGCTTAACCCCTGGGAACACCATATATTTT.

In this sample, this clonotype turned up a few times. The J gene is TRBJ2-1, the V gene TRBV4-1; 7 nucleotides agree with TRBD2. Losses at the gene ends were 1 base for V and 6 bases for J; bases not matched to a gene: 6. Germline loops: CDR1 MGHRA, CDR2 YSYEKL. This CDR3 is built from 15 residues. CDR3 nucleotides: TGCGCCAGCAGCCAAGGTGTAGCGGGCGGCAATGAGCAGTTCTTC. This gives the protein CASSQGVAGGNEQFF.

This clonotype was counted many times. The J gene is TRBJ2-4, the V gene TRBV29-1, with D possibly called TRBD1 or TRBD2 (5 bases each). Germline CDR1 and CDR2: SQVTM and ANQGSEA. Trimming stripped 3 bases from V and 9 bases from J, with 12 bases between. This CDR3 has 12 amino acids. In nucleotides, the CDR3 is TGCAGCGTTGATGTCGGGGCGACCATTCAGTACTTC. It specifies CSVDVGATIQYF.

This clonotype was seen more than once but under ten times. The V call is TRBV5-1, the J call TRBJ2-5, with TRBD2 identical over 11 bases. The CDR3 is 14 residues long. With V trimmed by 5 bases and J by 6 bases, 6 bases remained unmatched. The germline gives CDR1 SGHRS, CDR2 YFSETQ. CDR3 sequence: CASRTGLAGQTQYF. DNA for the CDR3: TGCGCCAGCAGGACCGGACTAGCGGGCCAGACCCAGTACTTC.

This clonotype was found many times. The rearrangement uses TRBV7-6 and TRBJ1-5; D possibly corresponds to TRBD1 (6 bases). The germline CDR1 and CDR2 sequences are SGHVS and FNYEAQ. Trimming took 5 bases from V and 7 from J, leaving 15 bases between them. The CDR3 is made up of 14 amino acids. CDR3 sequence: CASSPSSRGQPQHF. The DNA of the CDR3 is TGTGCCAGCAGCCCCTCTAGTAGGGGGCAGCCCCAGCATTTT.

The chain couples TRBV25-1 to TRBJ1-1; D gene uncertain. Germline V CDR1 and CDR2: MGHDK, SYGVNS. Trimming took 2 bases from V and 1 from J, leaving 8 bases between them. The CDR3 has 14 residues. The CDR3 reads CASSERQQNTEAFF. In DNA, the CDR3 is TGTGCCAGCAGTGAACGGCAGCAGAACACTGAAGCTTTCTTT.

This clonotype appeared a few times. This rearrangement joins TRBV25-1 to TRBJ1-3; 12 bases match TRBD1. This CDR3 spans 15 amino acids. Per germline, CDR1 MGHDK and CDR2 SYGVNS. V lost 6 bases and J lost 2; bases outside the gene matches: 2. CDR3 sequence: CASRRDRGPGNTIYF. The CDR3 nucleotides are TGTGCCAGCAGGAGGGACAGGGGGCCTGGAAACACCATATATTTT.

This clonotype was detected ten times or more. The V gene is TRBV10-3, the J gene TRBJ1-4; TRBD1 is a possible D gene (6 bases). The CDR3 covers 15 residues. V was trimmed by 3 bases and J by 8 bases, leaving 16 bases between them. Per germline, CDR1 ENHRY and CDR2 SYGVKD. In DNA form, the CDR3 reads TGTGCCATCAGTGAAGCGGGGGGCGGTGGCGAAAAACTGTTTTTT. Protein: CAISEAGGGGEKLFF.

This clonotype was detected a few times. The chain links TRBV10-3 to TRBJ2-5; D may correspond to TRBD1 or TRBD2 (5 bases each). V shed 4 bases and J shed 2 bases, with 14 bases lying between them. CDR1 is ENHRY and CDR2 is SYGVKD in the germline V gene. The CDR3 consists of 15 residues. The CDR3 here is CAISGAPGPQETQYF. In nucleotides, the CDR3 is TGTGCCATCAGTGGAGCTCCGGGACCACAAGAGACCCAGTACTTC.

The genes are TRBV28 and TRBJ1-6; D unresolved. Germline CDR1 MDHEN, CDR2 SYDVKM. The CDR3 is 14 amino acids. V lost 5 bases, J lost 1 base, and 6 bases lay in between. DNA of the CDR3: TGTGCCAGCAGTCCAGGATCCTATAATTCACCCCTCCACTTT. It specifies CASSPGSYNSPLHF. Together with reference TRBV28 and TRBJ1-6, the CDR3 gives the full variable domain: DVKVTQSSRYLVKRTGEKVFLECVQDMDHENMFWYRQDPGLGLRLIYFSYDVKMKEKGDIPEGYSVSREKKERFSLILESASTNQTSMYLCASSPGSYNSPLHFGNGTRLTVT.

The rearrangement uses TRBV7-2 and TRBJ1-6; unclear D gene. Germline V lookup: CDR1 SGHTA, CDR2 FQGNSA. The V and J ends lost 2 bases and 9 bases respectively, with 8 bases between them. CDR3 length: 13 residues. The DNA of the CDR3 is TGTGCCAGCAGCTTAAGCGATGGTTCACCCCTCCACTTT. As protein: CASSLSDGSPLHF. The whole variable domain, remainder taken from reference TRBV7-2 and TRBJ1-6, is GAGVSQSPSNKVTEKGKDVELRCDPISGHTALYWYRQSLGQGLEFLIYFQGNSAPDKSGLPSDRFSAERTGGSVSTLTIQRTQQEDSAVYLCASSLSDGSPLHFGNGTRLTVT.

The J gene is TRBJ2-1, the V gene TRBV5-5; either TRBD1 or TRBD2 may fit D (5 bases each). This CDR3 has 15 amino acids. CDR1 and CDR2 (germline): SGHKS, YYEKEE (reference sequence). With 3 bases removed from V and 4 bases from J, the gap between germline ends came to 14 bases. Here the CDR3 reads CASSYRDADYNEQFF. The CDR3 bases are TGTGCCAGCAGCTACCGGGACGCAGATTACAATGAGCAGTTCTTC.

This clonotype was counted only a few times. The CDR3 nucleotides are TGTGCCAGCTCACCAAGGTTCCTAGCGGGGGGTACCTCCGCACAGGGACTCCGCACAGATACGCAGTATTTT. It codes for CASSPRFLAGGTSAQGLRTDTQYF. This sequence joins TRBV18 and TRBJ2-3; the match to TRBD2 covers 11 bases. The CDR3 is 24 residues long. Per the germline V gene, CDR1 is KGHSH and CDR2 is LQKENI. With 2 bases clipped from V and 1 base from J, the junction kept 26 bases outside the gene matches. Combining the CDR3 with reference TRBV18 and TRBJ2-3 gives the whole variable domain NAGVMQNPRHLVRRRGQEARLRCSPMKGHSHVYWYRQLPEEGLKFMVYLQKENIIDESGMPKERFSAEFPKEGPSILRIQQVVRGDSAAYFCASSPRFLAGGTSAQGLRTDTQYFGPGTRLTVL.

The sample holds a few counts of this clonotype. J is TRBJ2-1 and V is TRBV2; 13 bases map to TRBD2. Trimming removed 4 bases from V and 9 bases from J; junction bases left unmatched: 9. In germline, CDR1 is SNHLY, CDR2 FYNNEI. The CDR3 has 16 amino acids. The CDR3 nucleotides are TGTGCCAGCAGTGGGCCACTAGCGGGGGGGATGAGTGAGCAGTTCTTC. Its protein is CASSGPLAGGMSEQFF.

This clonotype was detected many times. V gene TRBV29-1 combines with J gene TRBJ2-1, with 8 bases lining up with TRBD1. The V and J ends lost 5 bases and 6 bases, in that order; junction bases with no gene match: 9. Germline lookup yields CDR1 SQVTM and CDR2 ANQGSEA. The CDR3 contains 14 residues. CDR3 nucleotide sequence: TGCAGCGTTACGAAACAGGGGGGTGGCAATGAGCAGTTCTTC. Its protein product is CSVTKQGGGNEQFF.

Many counts were recorded for this clonotype. The genes are TRBV5-5 and TRBJ1-1; TRBD1 agrees at 12 bases. CDR1 is SGHKS, CDR2 YYEKEE, per germline (reference sequence). V lost 4 bases and J lost 3; bases outside the gene matches: 13. The CDR3 is made up of 18 amino acids. This chain's CDR3 is CASSPRDRGRVGDTEAFF. The CDR3 DNA sequence: TGTGCCAGCAGCCCACGGGACAGGGGGCGGGTTGGCGACACTGAAGCTTTCTTT.